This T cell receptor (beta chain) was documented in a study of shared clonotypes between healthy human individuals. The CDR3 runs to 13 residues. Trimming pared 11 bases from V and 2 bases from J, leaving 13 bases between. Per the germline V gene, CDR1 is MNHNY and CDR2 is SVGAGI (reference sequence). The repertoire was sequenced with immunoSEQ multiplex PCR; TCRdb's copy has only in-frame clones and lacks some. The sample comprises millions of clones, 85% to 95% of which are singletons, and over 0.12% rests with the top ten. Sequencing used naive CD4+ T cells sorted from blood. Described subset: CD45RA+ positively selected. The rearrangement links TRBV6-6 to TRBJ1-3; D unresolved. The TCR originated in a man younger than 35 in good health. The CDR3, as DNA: TGTGCCTCAACAGAGAGGGCTGGAAACACCATATATTTT. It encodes CASTERAGNTIYF.